This T cell receptor beta chain was retrieved from a study of T-cell reconstitution after alpha-beta-depleted transplantation in children. Preparation of the TCRbeta library involved a method that used unique molecular identifiers. MiXCR, applied by TCRdb to the PCR reads, yields one record per CDR3 protein. The sample lists about 200,000 distinct CDR3 sequences; approximately 15% were seen once. The table lists this clonotype with a few counts. The specimen was PBMCs from the stem cell graft donor, collected from the stem cell graft. The sequence was collected from a human donor who donated a stem cell graft to a child with acute lymphoblastic leukemia.

The CDR3 DNA sequence: TGCGCCAGCAGTCGGGGAGGAGGGATGAATGAGCAGTTCTTC. Amino acid sequence: CASSRGGGMNEQFF. The chain recombines TRBV10-2 with TRBJ2-1, with D tentatively TRBD2 (6 bases). The CDR3 extends over 14 amino acids. Trimming took 5 bases from V and 7 from J, leaving 15 bases between them. Germline assignment: CDR1 WSHSY and CDR2 SAAADI.